This T cell receptor (beta chain) was sequenced during a study of identical twins. Study conclusions and caveats: Model-predicted out-of-frame TCR alpha sharing fell below observed values in monozygotic twins. The more abundant beta clonotypes in cord blood had fewer insertions, and memory repertoires did not show this.

About this clonotype itself: Its antigen is not known.

Template switching, a step in the protocol, added a universal primer site, and cDNA carried unique molecular identifiers. TCRdb processed the 5' RACE reads anew with MiXCR; each CDR3 protein has one entry. The profile covers fewer than 900,000 distinct CDR3 sequences, with roughly 18% appearing a single time and approximately 14% taken by the ten largest. Germline loops: CDR1 SGHNT, CDR2 YENEEA. Trimming took off 5 bases at V and 1 base at J, with 15 bases between the two ends. This CDR3 region has 15 residues. These sequences were also reported in another study, on T cells expressing NK-cell markers. This second study notes: The CD3+CD56-NKG2C+ fraction was also led by these clonotypes in a few donors.

The TCR comes from a woman aged 18 to 35 in good health. Source material: PBMCs. The chain has TRBV11-3 and TRBJ2-7; D unclear. CDR3 in DNA: TGTGCCAGCAGCACGGACGGTCGGATATCCTACGAGCAGTACTTC. Protein: CASSTDGRISYEQYF.